The 14 T cell receptor beta chains below come from one sample, sequenced in a study of T cell changes during pregnancy in multiple sclerosis. Libraries were prepared by immunoSEQ multiplex PCR; TCRdb keeps only in-frame clonotypes and omits some of them. The table records tens of thousands of clones, roughly 90% of them present only once. This specimen was peripheral blood, taken after pregnancy. The receptors originated from a female donor in good health, enrolled as a control in a pregnancy study.

The chain combines TRBV6-5 with TRBJ2-7; 10 nucleotides align to TRBD2. CDR3 length: 15 residues. Germline values: CDR1 MNHEY, CDR2 SVGAGI. J was trimmed by 5 bases and V by 5 bases; bases with no gene match: 9. CDR3 nucleotide sequence: TGTGCCAGCAGTGGGGGTCCTAGCGGGAGACACGAGCAGTACTTC. Amino acids: CASSGGPSGRHEQYF.

This clone was seen many times. The chain couples TRBV11-3 to TRBJ1-5; D possibly corresponds to TRBD1 (6 bases). This CDR3 is 18 amino acids long. In germline, CDR1 is SGHNT, CDR2 YENEEA. V lost 1 base and J lost 5, with 21 bases in between. CDR3: CASSLVGRGADLDQPQHF. The CDR3 DNA reads as TGTGCCAGCAGCTTAGTCGGTCGGGGGGCCGATCTGGATCAGCCCCAGCATTTT.

The chain uses TRBV9 and TRBJ1-4; 9 bases map to TRBD1. The germline V gene encodes CDR1 SGDLS and CDR2 YYNGEE. J gave up 4 bases and V 3 bases, and 4 bases lay outside the gene matches. This CDR3 contains 15 residues. The CDR3 loop is CASSDGTGYNEKLFF. DNA of the CDR3: TGTGCCAGCAGCGACGGGACAGGGTATAATGAAAAACTGTTTTTT.

The V gene is TRBV5-1, the J gene TRBJ2-1, with D tentatively TRBD1 (6 bases). V was shortened by 4 bases and J by 6 bases, with 20 bases between the two germline ends. CDR1 and CDR2 (germline): SGHRS, YFSETQ. This CDR3 has 16 amino acids. The CDR3 sequence: CASSPYTGFGLNEQFF. The CDR3 nucleotides read TGCGCCAGCAGCCCCTATACAGGGTTCGGTCTCAATGAGCAGTTCTTC. Looking up the rest from reference TRBV5-1 and TRBJ2-1 gives the full variable domain: KAGVTQTPRYLIKTRGQQVTLSCSPISGHRSVSWYQQTPGQGLQFLFEYFSETQRNKGNFPGRFSGRQFSNSRSEMNVSTLELGDSALYLCASSPYTGFGLNEQFFGPGTRLTVL.

This rearrangement joins TRBV4-3 to TRBJ2-7; 7 bases agree with TRBD2. J gave up 0 bases and V 3 bases, and 8 bases lay outside the gene matches. The CDR3 sequence is 16 residues long. Germline values: CDR1 LGHNA, CDR2 YSLEER. The CDR3 coding sequence is TGCGCCAGCAGCCAGGGGGGAGGGAGGGGCTCCTACGAGCAGTACTTC. Amino acid sequence: CASSQGGGRGSYEQYF.

This clone showed up just a few times. The V gene is TRBV5-4, the J gene TRBJ1-1; 10 bases agree with TRBD1. The V and J ends lost 4 bases and 14 bases, in that order; junction bases with no gene match: 17. Germline V gives CDR1 SGHNT, CDR2 YYREEE (reference sequence). The CDR3 contains 15 residues. In DNA form, the CDR3 reads TGTGCCAGCAGCCTCCGGGGACAGGGGTCGCAGAGGGGGTTCTTT. Protein product: CASSLRGQGSQRGFF.

V is TRBV7-2 and J is TRBJ1-2; 9 bases align to TRBD1. Per the germline V gene, CDR1 is SGHTA and CDR2 is FQGNSA. The CDR3 runs to 13 residues. The V and J ends lost 6 bases and 13 bases, in that order; junction bases with no gene match: 12. The CDR3 loop reads CASSNLLGTGCTF. In nucleotides, the CDR3 is TGTGCCAGCAGTAACCTTTTGGGGACAGGGTGCACCTTC.

This clone appeared a few times. The CDR3 DNA follows: TGCAGCGTTGAAGATCCGGGACAGGGTATCGGCACTGAAGCTTTCTTT. Protein sequence: CSVEDPGQGIGTEAFF. The J gene is TRBJ1-1, the V gene TRBV29-1, with TRBD1 identical over 9 bases. Trimming at V came to 0 bases and at J to 4 bases, leaving 9 bases not matched to a gene. Germline V gene sequence: CDR1 SQVTM, CDR2 ANQGSEA. CDR3 length equals 16 residues.

The chain is built from TRBV30 and TRBJ2-1; D ambiguous. The germline CDR1 and CDR2 sequences are GTSNPN and SVGIG (reference sequence). The CDR3 has 14 residues. Deletions cut 4 bases from V and 0 bases from J, with 10 bases between. CDR3 DNA sequence: TGTGCCTGGACCGTAGCAATCTCCTACAATGAGCAGTTCTTC. Protein product: CAWTVAISYNEQFF. Together with reference TRBV30 and TRBJ2-1, the CDR3 gives the full variable domain: SQTIHQWPATLVQPVGSPLSLECTVEGTSNPNLYWYRQAAGRGLQLLFYSVGIGQISSEVPQNLSASRPQDRQFILSSKKLLLSDSGFYLCAWTVAISYNEQFFGPGTRLTVL.

The chain has TRBV5-5 and TRBJ2-5; 8 bases map to TRBD2. Germline CDR1 SGHKS, CDR2 YYEKEE (reference sequence). The CDR3 runs 16 residues. J gave up 2 bases and V 4 bases, and 10 bases lay outside the gene matches. The CDR3, as DNA: TGTGCCAGCAGCCCGGGGCGGGGGGCCCAACAAGAGACCCAGTACTTC. Translation gives CASSPGRGAQQETQYF.

This clone was recorded a few times. The chain employs TRBV19 and TRBJ1-2; the D is unclear. The CDR3 has 15 residues. The germline V and J ends were trimmed by 3 bases and 1 base, with 12 bases remaining between them. CDR1 and CDR2 (germline): LNHDA, SQIVND (reference sequence). The CDR3 nucleotides are TGTGCCAGTAGTATTTTCCGCCCGAGTAACTATGGCTACACCTTC. Protein product: CASSIFRPSNYGYTF. The full variable domain, in which reference TRBV19 and TRBJ1-2 provide the parts outside the CDR3, is DGGITQSPKYLFRKEGQNVTLSCEQNLNHDAMYWYRQDPGQGLRLIYYSQIVNDFQKGDIAEGYSVSREKKESFPLTVTSAQKNPTAFYLCASSIFRPSNYGYTFGSGTRLTVV.

V usage is TRBV7-9 and J usage is TRBJ1-5; D is possibly TRBD1 (6 bases). Deletions cut 1 base from V and 6 bases from J, with 19 bases between. The CDR3 has 17 amino acids. Germline CDR1 is SEHNR and CDR2 is FQNEAQ (reference sequence). The CDR3 region has the DNA TGTGCCAGCAGCTTAGGACAGGAAAGGGCCACGTCTCAGCCCCAGCATTTT. Translated, it gives CASSLGQERATSQPQHF.

J is TRBJ2-1 and V is TRBV5-1, with TRBD2 matching over 8 bases. J lost 8 bases, V lost 4 bases, and 8 bases had no gene match. The CDR3 is 14 amino acids. Germline CDR1 reads SGHRS; CDR2 reads YFSETQ. For the CDR3, the DNA is TGCGCCAGCAGCCTCTCGGGACTAGGAGATGAGCAGTTCTTC. Its translation is CASSLSGLGDEQFF.

This sequence joins TRBV2 and TRBJ2-3; TRBD2 is a possible D gene (7 bases). The length of the CDR3 is 15 residues. Trimming took off 4 bases at V and 4 bases at J, with 15 bases between the two ends. The germline CDR1 and CDR2 sequences are SNHLY and FYNNEI. CDR3 residues: CASSVRGGGADTQYF. DNA of the CDR3: TGTGCCAGCAGTGTTAGGGGCGGGGGCGCAGATACGCAGTATTTT.